This TCR beta chain was captured in a study of blood T cell repertoires in COVID-19. Study-level information: From T cells, B-cell-depleted T cells, or PBMCs came the material, which was cDNA or gDNA.

The protocol was immunoSEQ multiplex PCR, while the TCRdb copy is restricted to in-frame clones and leaves out a portion. The sample gives 300,000 to 350,000 clones, around 90% of which show up once; roughly 9.9% is in the top ten. The J segment lost 4 bases and the V segment lost 6 bases, leaving 9 bases of the junction unmatched. The CDR3 extends over 16 amino acids. Germline lookup yields CDR1 MNHEY and CDR2 SMNVEV (reference sequence). Sequenced input: peripheral blood. The chain has TRBV27 and TRBJ2-2; the match to TRBD2 covers 9 bases. The sequence derives from a man younger than 40 with COVID-19, enrolled during active disease. This chain's CDR3 is CASRSIAGAITGELFF. CDR3 coding DNA: TGTGCCAGCAGATCTATAGCGGGAGCTATCACCGGGGAGCTGTTTTTT.